This entry lists 21 T cell receptor beta chains sequenced from one sample in a study of control samples from healthy donors and cancer patients. Sequenced by immunoSEQ multiplex PCR; TCRdb stores in-frame clones only, minus some. This table holds fewer than 150,000 clones, approximately 90% found once. The sequencing sample was made of blood. The receptors here all came from a woman aged 18 to 35 in good health.

The CDR3 DNA follows: TGTGCCAGCAGTTACGAGGCACGCACCGGGGAGCTGTTTTTT. Amino acid sequence: CASSYEARTGELFF. The chain has TRBV6-5 and TRBJ2-2, with D uncertain. This CDR3 is 14 amino acids long. CDR1 is MNHEY and CDR2 is SVGAGI in the germline V gene. The V end lost 2 bases, the J end lost 4 bases, and 8 bases lay between the germline ends.

The V and J genes are TRBV11-2 and TRBJ2-7, with TRBD2 as a possible D gene (6 bases). Looked up from germline, CDR1 is SGHAT and CDR2 is FQNNGV. Trimming cost V 5 bases and J 3 bases, with 17 bases left between them. This CDR3 spans 15 amino acids. The DNA of the CDR3 is TGTGCCAGCAGCCTTCAACTAGCAGGTGGCTACGAGCAGTACTTC. Protein sequence: CASSLQLAGGYEQYF.

This rearrangement joins TRBV12-2 to TRBJ2-1; the D call TRBD2 from the table was never checked on the DNA. TRBV12-2 is a pseudogene segment. This CDR3 region has 14 residues. The CDR3 loop reads CASRPGLAGDEQFF. The CDR3 nucleotides read TGTGCAAGTCGCCCGGGACTAGCCGGCGATGAGCAGTTCTTC.

This chain links TRBV29-1 with TRBJ2-7; D is undetermined. Per the germline V gene, CDR1 is SQVTM and CDR2 is ANQGSEA. V gave up 4 bases and J gave up 4 bases, with 26 bases separating them. The CDR3 is made up of 17 amino acids. The DNA for the CDR3 is TGCAGCGTTGCTGATCCTGGCTGGAAGGTCCGCCTTTACGAGCAGTACTTC. This translates into CSVADPGWKVRLYEQYF.

The chain has TRBV9 and TRBJ2-1; TRBD2 agrees at 8 bases. Germline CDR1 is SGDLS and CDR2 is YYNGEE. CDR3 length: 14 amino acids. V gave up 4 bases and J gave up 4 bases; unmatched junction bases: 4. For the CDR3, the DNA is TGTGCCAGCAGCTCGGGAGGGGGTTACAATGAGCAGTTCTTC. Protein: CASSSGGGYNEQFF.

The chain combines TRBV29-1 with TRBJ2-2, with 8 bases matching TRBD2. CDR1 and CDR2 from the germline V gene are SQVTM and ANQGSEA. Trimming at V came to 6 bases and at J to 3 bases, leaving 6 bases not matched to a gene. The CDR3 covers 14 residues. The CDR3 protein is CSVPGTSYTGELFF. The CDR3 coding sequence is TGCAGCGTGCCCGGGACTAGTTACACCGGGGAGCTGTTTTTT.

The chain uses TRBV29-1 and TRBJ1-1; 7 nucleotides line up with TRBD1. From germline, CDR1 is SQVTM and CDR2 ANQGSEA. V lost 5 bases to trimming and J lost 0 bases; unmatched junction nucleotides: 12. There are 16 residues in the CDR3. In nucleotides, the CDR3 is TGCAGCGTTAACCCCGGACAGGTTCTTATGAACACTGAAGCTTTCTTT. It codes for CSVNPGQVLMNTEAFF.

The genes are TRBV30 and TRBJ2-3; 16 bases agree with TRBD2. Germline trimming cut 1 base from V and 0 bases from J; bases unmatched to any gene: 1. CDR1 is GTSNPN and CDR2 is SVGIG in the germline V gene (reference sequence). This CDR3 contains 17 residues. CDR3: CAWSEGLAGGSTDTQYF. CDR3 DNA sequence: TGTGCCTGGAGTGAGGGACTAGCGGGGGGGAGCACAGATACGCAGTATTTT.

The chain joins TRBV5-4 to TRBJ2-5; 11 nucleotides line up with TRBD2. V lost 4 bases and J lost 4; bases outside the gene matches: 6. The CDR3 loop spans 15 amino acids. Germline loops: CDR1 SGHNT, CDR2 YYREEE (reference sequence). The CDR3 DNA sequence: TGTGCCAGCAGCAAACTAGCGGGGGCGACAGAGACCCAGTACTTC. Translated, it gives CASSKLAGATETQYF. Full variable domain (remainder filled in from reference TRBV5-4 and TRBJ2-5): ETGVTQSPTHLIKTRGQQVTLRCSSQSGHNTVSWYQQALGQGPQFIFQYYREEENGRGNFPPRFSGLQFPNYSSELNVNALELDDSALYLCASSKLAGATETQYFGPGTRLLVL.

The rearrangement joins TRBV5-6 to TRBJ1-1; D is ambiguous. The CDR3 has 13 amino acids. In germline, CDR1 is SGHDT, CDR2 YYEEEE. Trimming took 0 bases from V and 8 from J, leaving 11 bases between them. In DNA form, the CDR3 reads TGTGCCAGCAGCTTGGGGTCGGCTAACGAAGCTTTCTTT. Translating it yields CASSLGSANEAFF.

V gene TRBV27 combines with J gene TRBJ1-2; TRBD1 might be the D (5 bases). Germline V CDR1 and CDR2: MNHEY, SMNVEV (reference sequence). Trimming left V 2 bases short and J 6 bases short, with 10 bases between. There are 13 residues in the CDR3. The CDR3 spells CASSLTGGNGYTF. CDR3 nucleotides: TGTGCCAGCAGTTTAACAGGTGGTAATGGCTACACCTTC.

This clone was seen a single time. In DNA form, the CDR3 reads TGTGCCACCGGACAGAGTAACGAGCAGTACTTC. Its protein product is CATGQSNEQYF. This rearrangement joins TRBV24-1 to TRBJ2-7, with D perhaps TRBD1 (6 bases). V was shortened by 9 bases and J by 5 bases, with 10 bases between the two germline ends. Germline CDR1 is KGHDR and CDR2 is SFDVKD. This CDR3 is 11 amino acids long.

The chain couples TRBV6-5 to TRBJ2-5; no reliable D call. The length of the CDR3 is 14 residues. Trimming cost V 5 bases and J 1 base, with 11 bases left between them. Germline V gene data show CDR1 as MNHEY and CDR2 as SVGAGI. The CDR3 DNA reads TGTGCCAGCAGTCCCAGGATTACCCAAGAGACCCAGTACTTC. Encoded protein: CASSPRITQETQYF.

The chain combines TRBV4-3 with TRBJ1-1, with 8 bases lining up with TRBD1. Germline lookup yields CDR1 LGHNA and CDR2 YSLEER. This CDR3 has 16 residues. The ends lost 0 bases at V and 3 bases at J; junction bases unmatched: 6. Written as DNA, the CDR3 is TGCGCCAGCAGCCAAGACCCACAGGGGGGGGACACTGAAGCTTTCTTT. It is translated as CASSQDPQGGDTEAFF.

This clone was counted a single time. The V call is TRBV3-1 (or the pseudogene TRBV3-2), the J call TRBJ2-4; D uncertain. The CDR3 covers 14 residues. V lost 2 bases and J lost 7, with 12 bases in between. Germline CDR1 is LGHDT and CDR2 is YNNKEL (reference sequence). The CDR3 DNA follows: TGTGCCAGCAGCCAAAAGGGCGTTGGGAACATTCAGTACTTC. Translating gives CASSQKGVGNIQYF.

V gene TRBV28 combines with J gene TRBJ2-7, with unresolved D. Between the trimmed V and J ends, which lost 3 bases and 7 bases, there was a span of 7 bases. Germline V gives CDR1 MDHEN, CDR2 SYDVKM. The CDR3 is 11 amino acids. The CDR3, as DNA: TGTGCCAGCAGTTTCTTAGAAGAGCAGTACTTC. It is translated as CASSFLEEQYF.

This rearrangement joins TRBV19 to TRBJ1-2, with a tentative D call TRBD1 (6 bases). Germline loops: CDR1 LNHDA, CDR2 SQIVND (reference sequence). The V and J ends lost 2 bases and 1 base respectively, with 14 bases between them. There are 16 residues in the CDR3. In nucleotides, the CDR3 is TGTGCCAGTAGTATATTTGGGGGACATAATAACTATGGCTACACCTTC. Protein sequence: CASSIFGGHNNYGYTF.

This chain uses TRBV15 with TRBJ1-1; D may be TRBD1 (6 bases). Germline CDR1 is LNHNV and CDR2 is YYDKDF (reference sequence). The V gene lost 5 bases and the J gene lost 1 base, with 17 bases spanning the gap. The CDR3 length is 16 residues. CDR3 nucleotides: TGTGCCACCAGCGTCGACAGGCAACCCCCGAACACTGAAGCTTTCTTT. It yields the protein CATSVDRQPPNTEAFF.

For the CDR3, the DNA is TGTGCCAGCAGTGAGGCCCACAGGGGGCAGGGGAACATTCAGTACTTC. Protein sequence: CASSEAHRGQGNIQYF. The V gene is TRBV2, the J gene TRBJ2-4; 9 bases are shared with TRBD1. Germline assignment: CDR1 SNHLY and CDR2 FYNNEI. The CDR3 is 16 residues long. V was clipped by 3 bases and J by 7 bases; unmatched bases: 10.

The chain couples TRBV6-5 to TRBJ1-5; 8 bases are shared with TRBD1. The CDR3 covers 15 residues. From germline, CDR1 is MNHEY and CDR2 SVGAGI. Unmatched junction bases numbered 10, after V lost 5 bases and J lost 7 bases. CDR3 residues: CASSLGQGGSQPQHF. The CDR3 DNA reads as TGTGCCAGCAGTCTTGGACAGGGTGGATCGCAGCCCCAGCATTTT.

This chain joins TRBV2 and TRBJ1-2; weak D call: TRBD1 (5 bases). Trimming cost V 3 bases and J 13 bases, with 18 bases left between them. CDR1 is SNHLY, CDR2 FYNNEI, per germline. The CDR3 covers 13 residues. The CDR3 sequence: CASSDGLGTPFTF. Written as DNA, the CDR3 is TGTGCCAGCAGTGACGGTCTTGGGACCCCGTTCACCTTC.